The 31 T cell receptor beta chains below all came from one sample that was sequenced in a study of T cells after yellow fever vaccination. Each CDR3 protein gets one entry after TCRdb re-called the 5' RACE reads with MiXCR. This table holds 620,000 or so distinct CDR3 sequences, about a sixth found once. The material was PBMCs, obtained about 5 days after the first yellow fever vaccination. The receptor set was obtained from a man aged 18 to 30 who received the YFV17D yellow fever vaccine.

This sequence joins TRBV28 and TRBJ2-7; 11 bases align to TRBD1. This CDR3 region has 16 residues. Per germline, CDR1 MDHEN and CDR2 SYDVKM. The ends lost 5 bases at V and 6 bases at J; junction bases unmatched: 12. The CDR3 DNA reads as TGTGCCAGCAGTGTCTCCGGTTGGACAGGGGGCGGCGAGCAGTACGTC. This encodes CASSVSGWTGGGEQYV.

This clonotype appeared a few times. This chain uses TRBV11-2 with TRBJ2-1; TRBD1 aligns across 7 bases. The CDR3 is 14 amino acids. The trim removed 2 bases at V and 6 bases at J, leaving 4 bases unmatched. Germline-derived CDR1 and CDR2 are SGHAT and FQNNGV. The CDR3 is CASSLRTGINEQFF. The CDR3 nucleotides are TGTGCCAGCAGCTTACGGACAGGAATCAATGAGCAGTTCTTC.

CDR3: CATTGGGGADTQYF. The CDR3 DNA follows: TGTGCCACCACGGGGGGCGGGGGAGCAGATACGCAGTATTTT. The chain employs TRBV10-3 and TRBJ2-3, with TRBD2 as a possible D gene (7 bases). Germline V gene lookup returns CDR1 ENHRY and CDR2 SYGVKD. Trimming removed 10 bases at V and 4 bases at J, with 18 bases between. The CDR3 totals 14 residues.

The J gene is TRBJ2-3, the V gene TRBV7-2; D remains unclear. The CDR3 covers 12 residues. Trimming shortened V by 7 bases and J by 5 bases, and 10 bases separated the two germline ends. The germline CDR1 and CDR2 sequences are SGHTA and FQGNSA. CDR3 in DNA: TGTGCCAGCACCCTGGCCGTAGATACGCAGTATTTT. Protein sequence: CASTLAVDTQYF.

This clonotype has a count of ten or more. The rearrangement joins TRBV29-1 to TRBJ2-4, with 12 bases lining up with TRBD2. The V gene end was trimmed by 6 bases and the J gene end by 2 bases; junction bases not matched to a gene: 5. This CDR3 contains 15 residues. CDR1 SQVTM and CDR2 ANQGSEA come from the germline V gene. CDR3 sequence: CSVQGLAGSKNIQYF. The CDR3 DNA is TGCAGCGTGCAAGGACTAGCGGGGTCCAAAAACATTCAGTACTTC. The complete variable domain, with remaining parts taken from reference TRBV29-1 and TRBJ2-4, reads SAVISQKPSRDICQRGTSLTIQCQVDSQVTMMFWYRQQPGQSLTLIATANQGSEATYESGFVIDKFPISRPNLTFSTLTVSNMSPEDSSIYLCSVQGLAGSKNIQYFGAGTRLSVL.

The chain couples TRBV20-1 to TRBJ2-5; 7 nucleotides line up with TRBD2. The germline V gene has CDR1 DFQATT and CDR2 SNEGSKA (reference sequence). The CDR3 contains 15 residues. The J segment lost 5 bases and the V segment lost 2 bases, leaving 11 bases of the junction unmatched. CDR3 in amino acids: CSARRVGGYVETQYF. The DNA for the CDR3 is TGCAGTGCTAGAAGAGTCGGGGGGTACGTTGAGACCCAGTACTTC.

This chain joins TRBV7-9 and TRBJ2-5, with D hard to call. The germline CDR1 and CDR2 sequences are SEHNR and FQNEAQ (reference sequence). This CDR3 region has 14 residues. The V and J ends lost 6 bases and 2 bases respectively, with 13 bases between them. In DNA, the CDR3 is TGTGCCAGCAGAACCGCTGGGATGCAAGAGACCCAGTACTTC. Encoded protein: CASRTAGMQETQYF.

In this sample, this clonotype turned up a few times. The rearrangement uses TRBV5-1 and TRBJ2-6; D is ambiguous. The germline gives CDR1 SGHRS, CDR2 YFSETQ. Trimming left V 4 bases short and J 4 bases short, with 12 bases between. The CDR3 contains 15 residues. This CDR3 is CASSPNALGANVLTF. CDR3 nucleotide sequence: TGCGCCAGCAGCCCGAACGCTTTAGGGGCCAACGTCCTGACTTTC.

This chain joins TRBV28 and TRBJ2-2; 7 bases are a match to TRBD1. Trimming cost V 6 bases and J 5 bases; bases outside gene matches: 9. The CDR3 consists of 15 residues. Germline lookup yields CDR1 MDHEN and CDR2 SYDVKM. The CDR3 loop is CASRWERGRTGELFF. In DNA, the CDR3 is TGTGCCAGCAGATGGGAGAGGGGGCGGACCGGGGAGCTGTTTTTT.

The rearrangement uses TRBV12-3 or TRBV12-4 and TRBJ1-2, with a weak D call TRBD1 (5 bases). V was pared by 6 bases and J by 3 bases, with 17 bases between. There are 15 residues in the CDR3. CDR3 bases: TGTGCCAGCAGCCAAGAATGGGGCGGGGACTATGGCTACACCTTC. Translating it yields CASSQEWGGDYGYTF.

This clonotype appeared a few times. The chain couples TRBV19 to TRBJ1-5, with unresolved D. This CDR3 region has 14 residues. Trimming took off 5 bases at V and 10 bases at J, with 18 bases between the two ends. Looked up from germline, CDR1 is LNHDA and CDR2 is SQIVND (reference sequence). The CDR3 here is CASSATPGDSPQHF. CDR3 DNA sequence: TGTGCCAGTAGTGCTACACCGGGAGATTCACCCCAGCATTTT.

This clonotype was seen a few times. The rearrangement uses TRBV5-1 and TRBJ2-7, with D unclear. With 0 bases removed from V and 3 bases from J, the gap between germline ends came to 7 bases. CDR1 SGHRS and CDR2 YFSETQ come from the germline V gene. The CDR3 contains 13 residues. The CDR3 reads CASSLESDYEQYF. The CDR3 coding sequence is TGCGCCAGCAGCTTGGAGTCGGACTACGAGCAGTACTTC.

The chain combines TRBV7-9 with TRBJ1-4, with D tentatively TRBD1 (6 bases). V lost 10 bases and J lost 6, with 18 bases in between. The CDR3 covers 14 residues. Germline loops: CDR1 SEHNR, CDR2 FQNEAQ (reference sequence). DNA for the CDR3: TGTGCCACCGCAGGGGCGAATGAAGATGAAAAACTGTTTTTT. Encoded protein: CATAGANEDEKLFF.

This rearrangement joins TRBV4-3 to TRBJ1-4, with D maybe TRBD1 (5 bases). The CDR3 is 16 amino acids. V was clipped by 1 base and J by 7 bases, with 16 bases between them. Germline V gene sequence: CDR1 LGHNA, CDR2 YSLEER. CDR3 residues: CASSQGIWGAVEKLFF. The CDR3 nucleotides are TGCGCCAGCAGCCAAGGGATTTGGGGCGCGGTTGAAAAACTGTTTTTT.

V is TRBV11-2 and J is TRBJ2-3; D unclear. Germline CDR1 and CDR2: SGHAT and FQNNGV. Trimming left V 2 bases short and J 3 bases short, with 9 bases between. The CDR3 length is 14 residues. The CDR3: CASSLIEGTDTQYF. CDR3 coding DNA: TGTGCCAGCAGCTTAATCGAAGGGACAGATACGCAGTATTTT.

There are many counts of this clonotype. The V gene is TRBV12-3 or TRBV12-4, the J gene TRBJ2-5; D unclear. The CDR3 length is 14 residues. V gave up 5 bases and J gave up 2 bases, with 12 bases separating them. The DNA for the CDR3 is TGTGCCAGCAGTCCCCCGAGCAGGCAAGAGACCCAGTACTTC. This codes for CASSPPSRQETQYF.

J is TRBJ2-2 and V is TRBV2; the match to TRBD1 covers 9 bases. Trimming removed 6 bases from V and 4 bases from J; junction bases left unmatched: 3. The germline gives CDR1 SNHLY, CDR2 FYNNEI. The CDR3 consists of 14 residues. The CDR3 reads CASRQQGATGELFF. For the CDR3, the DNA is TGTGCCAGCAGGCAACAGGGGGCCACCGGGGAGCTGTTTTTT.

This clonotype turned up a few times. The rearrangement links TRBV7-2 to TRBJ2-5, with D possibly TRBD1 on 6 matching bases. CDR1 SGHTA and CDR2 FQGNSA come from the germline V gene. CDR3 length: 15 residues. V was shortened by 2 bases and J by 2 bases, with 12 bases between the two germline ends. This CDR3 reads CASSLPLGGQETQYF. In DNA, the CDR3 is TGTGCCAGCAGCTTACCCCTAGGGGGTCAAGAGACCCAGTACTTC.

The chain is built from TRBV10-3 and TRBJ2-1; 9 bases match TRBD1. This CDR3 spans 13 amino acids. After removal of 8 bases from V and 9 bases from J, the junction contained 8 bases not matched to a gene. The germline gives CDR1 ENHRY, CDR2 SYGVKD. CDR3 sequence: CAIGNRGLGEQFF. CDR3 DNA: TGTGCCATCGGAAACAGGGGGCTGGGTGAGCAGTTCTTC.

This clonotype was seen only a few times. The rearrangement links TRBV7-2 to TRBJ1-5, with D unclear. This CDR3 has 12 amino acids. Trimming removed 5 bases at V and 11 bases at J, with 13 bases between. Germline CDR1 reads SGHTA; CDR2 reads FQGNSA. CDR3: CASSMEVSAQHF. The CDR3 region has the DNA TGTGCCAGCAGCATGGAAGTTTCGGCCCAGCATTTT.

CDR3 DNA: TGTGCCAGCAGTCTCAGGGGACCAAATGGCTACACCTTC. As protein: CASSLRGPNGYTF. V and J are TRBV12-3 or TRBV12-4 and TRBJ1-2; weak D call: TRBD1 (6 bases). V was shortened by 5 bases and J by 6 bases, with 13 bases between the two germline ends. CDR3 length equals 13 residues.

The chain carries TRBV7-9 and TRBJ2-5; 11 nucleotides align to TRBD1. V dropped 4 bases and J dropped 5; count of bases not matched to a gene: 6. Looked up from germline, CDR1 is SEHNR and CDR2 is FQNEAQ (reference sequence). The CDR3 sequence is 15 residues long. The CDR3 is CASSYSGTGGETQYF. The CDR3 coding sequence is TGTGCCAGCAGCTATTCCGGGACAGGGGGTGAGACCCAGTACTTC. Full variable domain (missing parts from reference TRBV7-9 and TRBJ2-5): DTGVSQNPRHKITKRGQNVTFRCDPISEHNRLYWYRQTLGQGPEFLTYFQNEAQLEKSRLLSDRFSAERPKGSFSTLEIQRTEQGDSAMYLCASSYSGTGGETQYFGPGTRLLVL.

This clonotype has only a few counts. The chain uses TRBV15 and TRBJ2-1; D gene ambiguous. The germline V gene encodes CDR1 LNHNV and CDR2 YYDKDF (reference sequence). The CDR3 has 15 residues. Trimming shortened V by 0 bases and J by 7 bases, and 13 bases separated the two germline ends. Here the CDR3 reads CATSRDLAVGNEQFF. The DNA of the CDR3 is TGTGCCACCAGCAGAGATCTGGCAGTGGGGAATGAGCAGTTCTTC. Using reference TRBV15 and TRBJ2-1 for the parts outside the CDR3, the full variable domain is DAMVIQNPRYQVTQFGKPVTLSCSQTLNHNVMYWYQQKSSQAPKLLFHYYDKDFNNEADTPDNFQSRRPNTSFCFLDIRSPGLGDTAMYLCATSRDLAVGNEQFFGPGTRLTVL.

This clonotype was counted a few times. This chain uses TRBV12-3 or TRBV12-4 with TRBJ1-1; D call uncertain. The CDR3 extends over 14 amino acids. V lost 3 bases and J 4 bases, leaving 12 bases between the germline ends. Here the CDR3 reads CASSFLVGSTEAFF. The CDR3 DNA reads TGTGCCAGCAGTTTTCTGGTCGGTAGCACTGAAGCTTTCTTT.

This clonotype was seen a few times. The chain carries TRBV21-1 and TRBJ1-1; the table gives TRBD1 as D, unverified against the DNA. TRBV21-1 is an annotated pseudogene. The CDR3 sequence is 15 residues long. CDR3 in DNA: TGTGCCAGCGGGGGGACAGCGAATTTCAACACTGAAGCTTTCTTT. Its protein product is CASGGTANFNTEAFF.

The chain employs TRBV29-1 and TRBJ1-3; no firm D call. The CDR3 spans 14 residues. V lost 0 bases, J lost 0 bases, and 6 bases lay in between. Germline CDR1 SQVTM, CDR2 ANQGSEA. CDR3 sequence: CSVEEEYSGNTIYF. The CDR3 nucleotides are TGCAGCGTTGAAGAAGAATACTCTGGAAACACCATATATTTT.

In this sample, this clonotype turned up many times. V gene TRBV7-9 combines with J gene TRBJ2-1, with TRBD1 matching over 9 bases. The trim removed 5 bases at V and 7 bases at J, leaving 12 bases unmatched. Germline CDR1 is SEHNR and CDR2 is FQNEAQ (reference sequence). The CDR3 is made up of 16 amino acids. CDR3: CASSPGTGTEINEQFF. As DNA, the CDR3 is TGTGCCAGCAGCCCAGGGACAGGGACGGAGATAAATGAGCAGTTCTTC.

The chain carries TRBV7-9 and TRBJ2-1, with D uncertain. The CDR3 runs to 16 residues. Germline CDR1 and CDR2: SEHNR and FQNEAQ (reference sequence). Trimming left V 5 bases short and J 6 bases short, with 20 bases between. CDR3: CASSPRNPLTGNEQFF. The CDR3 nucleotides are TGTGCCAGCAGCCCCCGGAACCCCTTAACCGGCAATGAGCAGTTCTTC.

CDR3 loop: CASMEGDGNTIYF. The CDR3 DNA sequence: TGCGCCAGCATGGAGGGTGATGGAAACACCATATATTTT. The chain carries TRBV5-1 and TRBJ1-3; unclear D gene. V was clipped by 6 bases and J by 3 bases, with 10 bases between them. The germline V gene encodes CDR1 SGHRS and CDR2 YFSETQ. CDR3 length: 13 amino acids.

The sample holds a few counts of this clonotype. The chain combines TRBV5-1 with TRBJ1-1; D is possibly TRBD1 (6 bases). V lost 7 bases and J 1 base, leaving 8 bases between the germline ends. Germline CDR1 and CDR2: SGHRS and YFSETQ. The CDR3 consists of 12 residues. CDR3 region: CASATGNTEAFF. DNA for the CDR3: TGCGCCAGCGCGACAGGGAACACTGAAGCTTTCTTT.

The genes are TRBV12-3 or TRBV12-4 and TRBJ1-2, with TRBD1 identical over 10 bases. The CDR3 is made up of 12 amino acids. The V and J ends lost 1 base and 12 bases, in that order; junction bases with no gene match: 2. Written as DNA, the CDR3 is TGTGCCAGCAGTTTAGGTGGGACAGGGGACACCTTC. Amino acid sequence: CASSLGGTGDTF.